This TCR beta chain is from a study of blood T cells in healthy people across ages. Each sample yielded at least 5 micrograms of PBMC total RNA. This clonotype turned up a few times. Germline V gene sequence: CDR1 DFQATT, CDR2 SNEGSKA (reference sequence). The V and J ends lost 4 bases and 1 base, in that order; junction bases with no gene match: 8. The CDR3 consists of 15 residues. A second PCR, run for roughly 7 to 11 cycles, used a sample-barcoded 5' primer plus a J-beta primer mix. TCRdb itself ran the 5' RACE reads through MiXCR, one entry per CDR3 protein. The table includes hundreds of thousands of distinct CDR3 sequences, approximately 39% detected once.

This sequence originates from a woman aged 55-70 years in good health. Sequencing input: blood. The chain uses TRBV20-1 and TRBJ2-3; 7 bases agree with TRBD2. CDR3 in amino acids: CSATAGEGRTDTQYF. The CDR3 DNA follows: TGCAGTGCTACCGCGGGGGAGGGGCGCACAGATACGCAGTATTTT.